These T cell receptor beta chains were read from a single sample in a study of shared clonotypes between healthy human individuals. TCRdb's table, derived via immunoSEQ multiplex PCR, lists solely in-frame clones and lacks some. The table includes approximately 2.3 million clones, 85% to 95% detected once. The sample taken for sequencing was naive CD4+ T cells from PBMCs. These receptors were taken from a man younger than 35 in good health. Some clones in this sample may be carry-over from other donors' samples. Each CDR3 is given with its conserved first and last residue. The D gene is left open where the match is weak. Clone size, where shown, is once, few, many, or a class for clones that have expanded.

CDR3 protein	CDR3 DNA	J gene	V gene	clone size	D gene
CASSLDSTDTQYF	TGTGCCAGCAGCTTAGACAGCACAGATACGCAGTATTTT	TRBJ2-3	TRBV11-2	-	-
CASCAGTATYEKLFF	TGTGCCAGCTGCGCCGGGACAGCCACATATGAAAAACTGTTTTTT	TRBJ1-4	TRBV6-1	-	TRBD1
CAISGDVGRGNQPQHF	TGTGCCATCAGTGGGGATGTGGGCAGGGGGAATCAGCCCCAGCATTTT	TRBJ1-5	TRBV10-3	-	TRBD1
CASSLPFRDRNYGYTF	TGTGCCAGCAGCTTGCCGTTCCGGGACAGAAACTATGGCTACACCTTC	TRBJ1-2	TRBV5-6	-	TRBD1
CASGRDYTDTQYF	TGTGCCAGCGGACGGGACTACACAGATACGCAGTATTTT	TRBJ2-3	TRBV25-1	-	TRBD2
CASSPPRGPYEQYF	TGTGCCAGCTCACCACCAAGGGGCCCCTACGAGCAGTACTTC	TRBJ2-7	TRBV18	-	-
CASSEQYRPEAFF	TGTGCCAGTTCGGAGCAGTACCGTCCTGAAGCTTTCTTT	TRBJ1-1	TRBV28	-	-
CASSPPSWTSGRYNEQFF	TGTGCCAGCAGTCCACCCTCATGGACTAGCGGGCGCTACAATGAGCAGTTCTTC	TRBJ2-1	TRBV5-4	-	TRBD2
CAWSALAIYEQYF	TGTGCCTGGAGTGCCCTAGCGATCTACGAGCAGTACTTC	TRBJ2-7	TRBV30	-	-
CASSLVRTSGGRYF	TGTGCCAGCAGCTTAGTCAGAACTAGCGGGGGTCGGTACTTC	TRBJ2-5	TRBV11-2	once	TRBD2
CATSRGQGGYGYTF	TGTGCCACCAGCAGAGGACAGGGGGGCTATGGCTACACCTTC	TRBJ1-2	TRBV15	-	TRBD1
CASSLSVTGGVETQYF	TGTGCCAGCAGTCTGTCGGTGACAGGGGGCGTGGAGACCCAGTACTTC	TRBJ2-5	TRBV28	-	TRBD1
CASSQGEDTQYF	TGCGCCAGCAGCCAAGGGGAAGATACGCAGTATTTT	TRBJ2-3	TRBV4-1	-	-
CASSSWRDRGPEAFF	TGTGCCAGCAGCTCCTGGAGGGACAGGGGCCCTGAAGCTTTCTTT	TRBJ1-1	TRBV5-4	-	TRBD1
CASSSFLAVTEAFF	TGTGCCAGCAGTTCCTTTTTGGCCGTCACTGAAGCTTTCTTT	TRBJ1-1	TRBV25-1	once	-
CASSDRASSGNTIYF	TGTGCCAGCAGCGACAGGGCGAGCTCTGGAAACACCATATATTTT	TRBJ1-3	TRBV6-6	-	TRBD1
CASSGYGTGALGYTF	TGTGCCAGCAGTGGCTACGGGACAGGGGCTCTTGGCTACACCTTC	TRBJ1-2	TRBV27	-	TRBD1
CASSLGGLAGDRELFF	TGCGCCAGCAGCTTGGGGGGACTAGCGGGAGACCGGGAGCTGTTTTTT	TRBJ2-2	TRBV5-1	-	TRBD2
CASSQDYTSYEQYF	TGTGCCAGCAGCCAAGATTACACATCCTACGAGCAGTACTTC	TRBJ2-7	TRBV4-2	-	-
CASSVGARHEQYF	TGTGCCAGCAGTGTAGGGGCACGGCACGAGCAGTACTTC	TRBJ2-7	TRBV25-1	-	-
CASSDQLASYNEQFF	TGTGCCAGCAGTGATCAACTGGCATCCTACAATGAGCAGTTCTTC	TRBJ2-1	TRBV6-1	-	-
CASSLVTDTEAFF	TGTGCCAGCAGCTTAGTGACAGACACTGAAGCTTTCTTT	TRBJ1-1	TRBV7-2	-	-
CASSLGTSVSEQYF	TGCGCCAGCAGCTTGGGGACTAGCGTTTCCGAGCAGTACTTC	TRBJ2-7	TRBV5-1	-	TRBD2
CASSLTTRGFGLGQPQHF	TGTGCCAGCAGTTTAACCACCCGAGGGTTCGGGTTAGGTCAGCCCCAGCATTTT	TRBJ1-5	TRBV28	-	-
CAIRGTGASYEQYF	TGTGCCATCAGGGGGACAGGGGCATCCTACGAGCAGTACTTC	TRBJ2-7	TRBV10-3	-	TRBD1
CASSLAGLANEKLFF	TGTGCCAGCAGCTTAGCAGGGTTAGCTAATGAAAAACTGTTTTTT	TRBJ1-4	TRBV7-2	-	-
CASSLARGQEETQYF	TGCGCCAGCAGCTTGGCCCGGGGACAGGAAGAGACCCAGTACTTC	TRBJ2-5	TRBV5-1	-	TRBD1
CASSDTPGARQPQHF	TGCGCCAGCAGCGACACCCCGGGGGCTAGGCAGCCCCAGCATTTT	TRBJ1-5	TRBV5-1	-	-
CASTWDRVYEKLFF	TGTGCCAGCACCTGGGACAGGGTCTATGAAAAACTGTTTTTT	TRBJ1-4	TRBV2	-	TRBD1
CASSLEAGVAYEQYF	TGTGCCAGCAGCTTAGAGGCAGGGGTCGCCTACGAGCAGTACTTC	TRBJ2-7	TRBV7-8	-	-
CASSEVTGPTGELFF	TGTGCCAGCAGTGAAGTCACAGGGCCCACCGGGGAGCTGTTTTTT	TRBJ2-2	TRBV2	-	-
CASSFRGATGTTSYEQYF	TGTGCCAGCAGTTTCCGAGGGGCAACAGGGACGACCTCCTACGAGCAGTACTTC	TRBJ2-7	TRBV27	once	-
CAWSAVFGEKLFF	TGTGCCTGGAGTGCGGTGTTTGGAGAAAAACTGTTTTTT	TRBJ1-4	TRBV30	-	-
CASSLSGVKNYGYTF	TGTGCCAGCAGTTTATCAGGGGTAAAGAACTATGGCTACACCTTC	TRBJ1-2	TRBV27	-	-
CASSLRLTGGEQYF	TGCGCCAGCAGCTTACGTTTGACAGGGGGGGAGCAGTACTTC	TRBJ2-7	TRBV5-1	-	TRBD1
CATSRDPSSGRGDEQYF	TGTGCCACCAGCAGAGATCCCTCTTCGGGGCGCGGGGACGAGCAGTACTTC	TRBJ2-7	TRBV15	-	-
CASSARRIRDQPAGAQYF	TGTGCCAGCAGCGCCCGTCGGATTCGTGACCAACCCGCCGGGGCCCAGTACTTC	TRBJ2-5	TRBV9	-	-
CSVYGQASTDTQYF	TGCAGCGTATACGGACAGGCTAGCACAGATACGCAGTATTTT	TRBJ2-3	TRBV29-1	once	TRBD1
CASSLGTGGSYEQYF	TGTGCCAGCAGCTTGGGGACAGGGGGCTCCTACGAGCAGTACTTC	TRBJ2-7	TRBV7-2	-	TRBD1
CASSPLAADGGYTF	TGTGCCAGCTCACCATTGGCGGCCGATGGTGGCTACACCTTC	TRBJ1-2	TRBV18	-	-
CASSSGTGGLGTEAFF	TGCGCCAGCAGCTCCGGGACAGGGGGCTTGGGCACTGAAGCTTTCTTT	TRBJ1-1	TRBV5-1	-	TRBD1
CASSRTAYGYTF	TGTGCCAGCAGCCGAACGGCCTATGGCTACACCTTC	TRBJ1-2	TRBV11-2	once	-
CASTGGGDTQYF	TGCGCCAGTACCGGGGGAGGAGATACGCAGTATTTT	TRBJ2-3	TRBV5-1	-	-
CASSRDRFYGYTF	TGTGCCAGCAGCCGTGACAGGTTCTATGGCTACACCTTC	TRBJ1-2	TRBV7-2	-	-
CASSRGKSSYEQYF	TGTGCCAGCAGCCGCGGGAAGAGCTCCTACGAGCAGTACTTC	TRBJ2-7	TRBV4-2	-	-
CASSMEGKGFLGYTF	TGTGCCAGCAGTATGGAAGGGAAAGGATTTCTTGGCTACACCTTC	TRBJ1-2	TRBV7-9	-	-
CASSVSASLATDTQYF	TGTGCCAGCAGCGTTTCTGCCTCGTTAGCGACAGATACGCAGTATTTT	TRBJ2-3	TRBV9	-	-
CASRVRPNNEQFF	TGTGCCAGCAGAGTCCGACCCAACAATGAGCAGTTCTTC	TRBJ2-1	TRBV28	-	-
CASSTRRTSGTSYNEQFF	TGTGCCAGCAGCACCCGTCGAACTAGCGGAACTTCCTACAATGAGCAGTTCTTC	TRBJ2-1	TRBV7-9	-	TRBD2
CASSGAGQGYEQYF	TGTGCCAGTAGCGGGGCGGGCCAGGGTTACGAGCAGTACTTC	TRBJ2-7	TRBV19	-	-
CASQTIGLAAYEQYF	TGTGCCAGCCAAACTATCGGACTAGCGGCCTACGAGCAGTACTTC	TRBJ2-7	TRBV28	-	TRBD2
CASSLIADTQYF	TGCGCCAGCAGTTTAATCGCAGATACGCAGTATTTT	TRBJ2-3	TRBV5-1	-	-
CASSDFTRSPLYEQYF	TGTGCCAGCAGTGATTTTACGCGGAGCCCCTTATACGAGCAGTACTTC	TRBJ2-7	TRBV2	once	-